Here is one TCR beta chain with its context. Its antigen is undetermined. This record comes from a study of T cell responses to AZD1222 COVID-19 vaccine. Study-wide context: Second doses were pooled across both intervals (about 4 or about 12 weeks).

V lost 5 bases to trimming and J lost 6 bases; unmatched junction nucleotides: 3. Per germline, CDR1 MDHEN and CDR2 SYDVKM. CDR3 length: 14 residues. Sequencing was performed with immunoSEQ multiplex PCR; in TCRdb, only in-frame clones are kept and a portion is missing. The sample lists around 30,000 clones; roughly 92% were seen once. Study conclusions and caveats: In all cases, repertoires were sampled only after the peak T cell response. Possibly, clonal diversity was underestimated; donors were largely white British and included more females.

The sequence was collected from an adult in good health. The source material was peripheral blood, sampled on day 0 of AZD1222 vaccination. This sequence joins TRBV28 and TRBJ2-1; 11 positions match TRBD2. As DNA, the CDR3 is TGTGCCAGCAGTCCTAGCGGGGGGATCAATGAGCAGTTCTTC. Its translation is CASSPSGGINEQFF.